A selection of T cell receptor beta chains follows, all from one sample in a study of blood T cell repertoires in COVID-19. Method: immunoSEQ multiplex PCR; TCRdb's copy keeps in-frame clones and lacks some. The sample records about 500,000 clones, around 87% being singletons. Sequences were obtained from PBMCs or T cells enriched from blood (not recorded which). The source is a young woman who had recovered from COVID-19. The CDR3 runs from the conserved cysteine through the conserved F or W. Each record gives: D gene, clone size, V gene, J gene, CDR3 DNA, CDR3 protein. A D gene is named only where the DNA matches it firmly. Some rows mark clone size as missing; the rest say once, few, many or name a class of expanded clone.

>-|-|TRBV19|TRBJ2-5
TGTGCCAGTAACACCGGGACAAGTATCAAAGAGACCCAGTACTTC
CASNTGTSIKETQYF
>-|-|TRBV5-1|TRBJ1-1
TGCGCCAGCAGCTTACAGCCTTTCGGGGGAAACACTGAAGCTTTCTTT
CASSLQPFGGNTEAFF
>-|-|TRBV5-1|TRBJ1-1
TGCGCCAGCAGCCCGTCGGTGGGGGCATCCAGGTTGACTGAAGCTTTCTTT
CASSPSVGASRLTEAFF
>-|-|TRBV28|TRBJ2-5
TGTGCCAGCACCATAGGGACTGTACAAGAGACCCAGTACTTC
CASTIGTVQETQYF
>-|-|TRBV7-8|TRBJ2-5
TGTGCCAGCAGCTTACCTCCAGGGGGGGAGACCCAGTACTTC
CASSLPPGGETQYF
>TRBD1|-|TRBV10-3|TRBJ2-3
TGTGCGACGGGGACAGGGAGGAACACAGATACGCAGTATTTT
CATGTGRNTDTQYF
>TRBD1|few|TRBV30|TRBJ1-2
TGTGCCTGGAGTTCCCTCCACAGGGGCAACTATGGCTACACCTTC
CAWSSLHRGNYGYTF
>TRBD1|once|TRBV6-5|TRBJ2-2
TGTGCCACTCCCCGGAGGGACAGGGACACCGGGGAGCTGTTTTTT
CATPRRDRDTGELFF
>-|few|TRBV9|TRBJ1-1
TGTGCCAGCAGCGTAGAGGGAGACACTGAAGCTTTCTTT
CASSVEGDTEAFF
>TRBD2|-|TRBV2|TRBJ2-2
TGTGCCAGCATGGGACTAGGGGTCTACGGGGAGCTGTTTTTT
CASMGLGVYGELFF
>TRBD1|-|TRBV4-1|TRBJ2-4
TGCGCCAGCAGTTTAGACCGGGACAGGTTCATAGCCAAAAACATTCAGTACTTC
CASSLDRDRFIAKNIQYF
>TRBD1|few|TRBV6-5|TRBJ1-6
TGTGCCAGCAGTTACTTATTCAGGGGGAATTCACCCCTCCACTTT
CASSYLFRGNSPLHF
>TRBD1|-|TRBV5-1|TRBJ1-2
TGCGCCAGCAGCCGAGGGACAGCTAACTATGGCTACACCTTC
CASSRGTANYGYTF
>TRBD1|few|TRBV19|TRBJ1-1
TGTGCCAGTAGTATATGGGGGACAGGGGGCACTGAAGCTTTCTTT
CASSIWGTGGTEAFF
>-|-|TRBV5-5|TRBJ2-5
TGTGCCAGCAGGGTGGGCGAAGAAGAGACCCAGTACTTC
CASRVGEEETQYF
>TRBD2|few|TRBV6-4|TRBJ2-1
TGTGCCAGCAGTGTGGTGGGACTAGGGGGCAATGAGCAGTTCTTC
CASSVVGLGGNEQFF
>-|-|TRBV10-2|TRBJ2-5
TGCGCCAGCAGTGACCACCGGGACTTATCCCAAGAGACCCAGTACTTC
CASSDHRDLSQETQYF
>-|-|TRBV5-6|TRBJ1-1
TGTGCCAGCAGCTTGGTTCAAGGGGGGGACACTGAAGCTTTCTTT
CASSLVQGGDTEAFF
>TRBD2|-|TRBV5-4|TRBJ2-1
TGTGCCAGCAGCCTAGATTCGGTCGGGACTACCTGGAGTGAGCAGTTCTTC
CASSLDSVGTTWSEQFF
>-|-|TRBV4-2|TRBJ1-1
TGTGCCAGCAGCCTTTCAGGGAACACTGAAGCTTTCTTT
CASSLSGNTEAFF
>-|few|TRBV24-1|TRBJ2-1
TGTGCCACCAGTGCCCCCTTAGACAGCTACAATGAGCAGTTCTTC
CATSAPLDSYNEQFF
>TRBD1|-|TRBV7-2|TRBJ1-2
TGTGCCAGCAGCTTAGGGGGACAGCCGGATGGCTACACCTTC
CASSLGGQPDGYTF
>-|-|TRBV6-2/TRBV6-3|TRBJ2-3
TGTGCCAGCACCCCGGCGGGGATTCCCACAGATACGCAGTATTTT
CASTPAGIPTDTQYF
>-|-|TRBV6-5|TRBJ1-1
TGTGCCAGCAGCTCCGGTGAGGACACTGAAGCTTTCTTT
CASSSGEDTEAFF
>-|-|TRBV27|TRBJ2-1
TGTGCCAGCAGTTTCGACTACCAGTCCTACAATGAGCAGTTCTTC
CASSFDYQSYNEQFF
>-|few|TRBV4-1|TRBJ2-2
TGCGCCAGCAGCCAAGATCCGTACACCGGGGAGCTGTTTTTT
CASSQDPYTGELFF
>TRBD1|-|TRBV10-3|TRBJ2-2
TGTGCCATCAGTCCAGGGACAGGGGCGAACACCGGGGAGCTGTTTTTT
CAISPGTGANTGELFF
>TRBD1|-|TRBV12-3/TRBV12-4|TRBJ1-1
TGTGCCAGCAGTTTAAGGGGACAGGTTGGGGCTTTCTTT
CASSLRGQVGAFF
>-|-|TRBV19|TRBJ1-3
TGTGCCAGTAGTATAGATCGGGAACGCCGGGGTATCTCCGGAAACACCATATATTTT
CASSIDRERRGISGNTIYF
>TRBD2|-|TRBV18|TRBJ2-1
TGTGCCAGCTCACCATGGGCTAGCGGGGGGCCTTACAGTGAGCAGTTCTTC
CASSPWASGGPYSEQFF
>TRBD2|-|TRBV2|TRBJ2-7
TGTGCCAGCAGTATGGCGGGGGTATCCCTAGTCCAGTACTTC
CASSMAGVSLVQYF
>-|-|TRBV7-8|TRBJ1-3
TGTGCCAGCAGCACGGTTAGGGGTTGGAACACCATATATTTT
CASSTVRGWNTIYF
>-|-|TRBV7-2|TRBJ2-3
TGTGCCAGCAGCTTCCGGGACACCGGAGTTGATACGCAGTATTTT
CASSFRDTGVDTQYF
>TRBD2|-|TRBV3-1/TRBV3-2|TRBJ2-1
TGTGCCAGCAGCCCCCTTAGCGGGGGGGAGCAGTTCTTC
CASSPLSGGEQFF
>-|-|TRBV10-2|TRBJ1-2
TGCGCCAGCAGTGAGTTGGAGGGTAATTCTGGCTACACCTTC
CASSELEGNSGYTF
>-|-|TRBV5-4|TRBJ2-7
TGTGCCTACCTCGCCCGAGACAGTAACTACGAGCAGTACTTC
CAYLARDSNYEQYF
>TRBD2|-|TRBV15|TRBJ2-5
TGTGCCACCAGCAGAGATCGGGAGGCCCGAGAGACCCAGTACTTC
CATSRDREARETQYF
>-|-|TRBV5-1|TRBJ1-2
TGCGCCAGCAGCTTGGCCCCGGGACTGTCGCAGGCGGATGGCTACACCTTC
CASSLAPGLSQADGYTF
>TRBD1|-|TRBV9|TRBJ1-4
TGTGCCAGCAGCGCCCTTCAGGGACAGCCTAATGAAAAACTGTTTTTT
CASSALQGQPNEKLFF
>-|-|TRBV5-4|TRBJ1-6
TGTGCCAGCAGCTCGGGGGAAAATTCACCCCTCCACTTT
CASSSGENSPLHF
>-|once|TRBV7-9|TRBJ1-4
TGTGCCAGCAGCTTTAACCAGGAGGGAGAAAAACTGTTTTTT
CASSFNQEGEKLFF
>-|-|TRBV12-5|TRBJ1-5
TGTGCTAGTGGTTTGGGCGGGGGGGGGAATCAGCCCCAGCATTTT
CASGLGGGGNQPQHF
>-|-|TRBV21-1|TRBJ1-3
TGTGCCAGCAGCAAAACGACAGAAGCTGGAAACACCATATATTTT
CASSKTTEAGNTIYF
>-|once|TRBV5-1|TRBJ2-1
TGCGCCAGCAGCTTTGGACAGACATACAATGAGCAGTTCTTC
CASSFGQTYNEQFF
>-|-|TRBV2|TRBJ1-6
TGTGCCAGCAGTGAAGGCCAGGGGTATAGGTCACCCCTCCACTTT
CASSEGQGYRSPLHF
>TRBD2|-|TRBV5-6|TRBJ2-1
TGTGCCAGCAGCCCGTGGAATAGCGGGGGGGCGAATGAGCAGTTCTTC
CASSPWNSGGANEQFF
>-|-|TRBV30|TRBJ1-3
TGTGCCTGGAGGATAAGAGGGTTCTCTGGAAACACCATATATTTT
CAWRIRGFSGNTIYF